Sequencing of this T cell receptor beta chain was carried out in a study of cytomegalovirus exposure and HLA in healthy donors. Amplification used 60 Vbeta primers and 13 Jbeta primers. Authors' data handling: There were about 80 million unique TCR beta chains by a later count, and approximately 10 million of them were shared. Clones were sequenced by immunoSEQ multiplex PCR, and TCRdb holds only the in-frame ones, with some missing. V and J calls plus clone size are reproduced from that table; the DNA served to infer D and trimming. The sample includes some 56,000 clones, 80% of them seen just once. Source material: PBMCs. The clonotype was recovered from a woman aged 35 to 49 in good health and CMV-seronegative.

The CDR3 loop reads CASSRRGQDSYNEQFF. DNA of the CDR3: TGTGCCAGCAGCCGCAGGGGGCAGGACTCCTACAATGAGCAGTTCTTC. The chain combines TRBV11-2 with TRBJ2-1; 8 positions match TRBD1. V was pared by 5 bases and J by 0 bases, with 6 bases of the junction left unmatched. Germline CDR1 and CDR2: SGHAT and FQNNGV. This CDR3 region has 16 residues.